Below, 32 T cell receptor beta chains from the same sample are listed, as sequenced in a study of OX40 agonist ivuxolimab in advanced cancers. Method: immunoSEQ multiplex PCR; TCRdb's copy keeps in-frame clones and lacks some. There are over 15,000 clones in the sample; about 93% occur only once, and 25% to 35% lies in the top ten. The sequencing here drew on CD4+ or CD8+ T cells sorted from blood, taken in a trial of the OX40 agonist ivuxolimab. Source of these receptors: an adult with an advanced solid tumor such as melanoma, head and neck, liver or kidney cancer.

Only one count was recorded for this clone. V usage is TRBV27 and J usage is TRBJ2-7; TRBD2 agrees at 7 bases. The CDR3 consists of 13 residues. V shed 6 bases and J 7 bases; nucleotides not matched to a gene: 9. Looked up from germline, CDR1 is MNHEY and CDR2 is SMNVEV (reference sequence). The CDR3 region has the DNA TGTGCCAGCAGCCCCGGGGGAGCGGGAGAGCAGTACTTC. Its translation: CASSPGGAGEQYF.

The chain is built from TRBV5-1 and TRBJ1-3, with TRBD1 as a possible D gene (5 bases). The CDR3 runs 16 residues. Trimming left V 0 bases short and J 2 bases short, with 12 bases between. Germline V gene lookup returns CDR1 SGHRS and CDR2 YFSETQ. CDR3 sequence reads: CASSLEPAGTGNTIYF. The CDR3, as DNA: TGCGCCAGCAGCTTGGAACCGGCAGGGACTGGAAACACCATATATTTT.

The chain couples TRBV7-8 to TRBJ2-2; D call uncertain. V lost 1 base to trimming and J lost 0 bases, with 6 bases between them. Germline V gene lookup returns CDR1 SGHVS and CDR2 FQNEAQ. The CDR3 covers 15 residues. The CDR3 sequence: CASSLVHPNTGELFF. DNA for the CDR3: TGTGCCAGCAGCTTAGTACATCCGAACACCGGGGAGCTGTTTTTT.

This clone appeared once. CDR3 DNA sequence: TGTGCCTGGAGTGTCGGGCAAGCTAACTATGGCTACACCTTC. It codes for CAWSVGQANYGYTF. The chain carries TRBV30 and TRBJ1-2; D not resolved. Trimming left V 0 bases short and J 0 bases short, with 8 bases between. Germline CDR1 and CDR2: GTSNPN and SVGIG (reference sequence). The CDR3 is made up of 14 amino acids.

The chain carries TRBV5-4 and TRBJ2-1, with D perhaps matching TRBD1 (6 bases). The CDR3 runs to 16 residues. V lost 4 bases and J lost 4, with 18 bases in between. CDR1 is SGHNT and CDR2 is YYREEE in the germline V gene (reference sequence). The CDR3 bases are TGTGCCAGCAGCCCATCATCGGGACACAAATACAATGAGCAGTTCTTC. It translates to CASSPSSGHKYNEQFF.

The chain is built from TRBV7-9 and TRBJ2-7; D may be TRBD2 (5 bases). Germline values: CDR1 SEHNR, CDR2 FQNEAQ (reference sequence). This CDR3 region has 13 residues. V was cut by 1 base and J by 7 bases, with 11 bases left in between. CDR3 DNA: TGTGCCAGCAGCTTAGGCGGCCCGGGGGAGCAGTACTTC. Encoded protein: CASSLGGPGEQYF.

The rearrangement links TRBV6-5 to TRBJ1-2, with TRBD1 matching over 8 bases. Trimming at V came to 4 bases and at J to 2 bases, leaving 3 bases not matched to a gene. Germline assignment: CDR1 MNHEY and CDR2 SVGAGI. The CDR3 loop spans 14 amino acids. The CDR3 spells CASSSGTGNYGYTF. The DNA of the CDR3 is TGTGCCAGCAGTTCCGGGACAGGCAACTATGGCTACACCTTC.

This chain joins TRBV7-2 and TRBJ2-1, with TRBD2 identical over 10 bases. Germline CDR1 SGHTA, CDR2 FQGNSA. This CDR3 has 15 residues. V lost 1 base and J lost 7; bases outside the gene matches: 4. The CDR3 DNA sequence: TGTGCCAGCAGCTTAGAGCGGGGGGGGGCGAATGAGCAGTTCTTC. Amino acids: CASSLERGGANEQFF.

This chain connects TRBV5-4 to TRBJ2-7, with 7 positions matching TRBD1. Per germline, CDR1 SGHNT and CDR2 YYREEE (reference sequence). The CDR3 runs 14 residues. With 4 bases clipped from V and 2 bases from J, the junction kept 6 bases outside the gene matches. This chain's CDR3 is CASSPRTGPYEQYF. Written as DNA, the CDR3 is TGTGCCAGCAGCCCCCGGACAGGACCCTACGAGCAGTACTTC.

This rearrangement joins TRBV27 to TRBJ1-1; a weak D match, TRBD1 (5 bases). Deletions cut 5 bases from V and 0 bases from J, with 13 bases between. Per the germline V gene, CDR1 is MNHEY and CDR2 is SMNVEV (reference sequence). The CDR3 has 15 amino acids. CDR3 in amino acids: CASSNPGYMNTEAFF. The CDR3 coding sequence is TGTGCCAGCAGTAACCCAGGGTACATGAACACTGAAGCTTTCTTT.

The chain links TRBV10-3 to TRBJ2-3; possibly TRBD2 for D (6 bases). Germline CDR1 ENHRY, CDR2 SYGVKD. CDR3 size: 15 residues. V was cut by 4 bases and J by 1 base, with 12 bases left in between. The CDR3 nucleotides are TGTGCCATCAGTGTTCACGGGAGCGGCACAGATACGCAGTATTTT. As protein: CAISVHGSGTDTQYF.

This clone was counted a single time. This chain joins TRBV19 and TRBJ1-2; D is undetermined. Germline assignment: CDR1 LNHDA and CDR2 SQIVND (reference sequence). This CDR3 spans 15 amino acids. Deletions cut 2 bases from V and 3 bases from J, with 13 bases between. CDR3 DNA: TGTGCCAGTAGTATATTCGGGCCTCGAGACTATGGCTACACCTTC. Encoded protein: CASSIFGPRDYGYTF. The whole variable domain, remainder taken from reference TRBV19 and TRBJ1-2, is DGGITQSPKYLFRKEGQNVTLSCEQNLNHDAMYWYRQDPGQGLRLIYYSQIVNDFQKGDIAEGYSVSREKKESFPLTVTSAQKNPTAFYLCASSIFGPRDYGYTFGSGTRLTVV.

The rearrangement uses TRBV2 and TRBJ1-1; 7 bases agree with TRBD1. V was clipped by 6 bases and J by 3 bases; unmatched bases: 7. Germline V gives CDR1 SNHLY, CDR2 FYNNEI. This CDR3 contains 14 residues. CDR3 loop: CASSTGEGDTEAFF. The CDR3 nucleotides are TGTGCCAGCAGCACAGGGGAGGGAGACACTGAAGCTTTCTTT.

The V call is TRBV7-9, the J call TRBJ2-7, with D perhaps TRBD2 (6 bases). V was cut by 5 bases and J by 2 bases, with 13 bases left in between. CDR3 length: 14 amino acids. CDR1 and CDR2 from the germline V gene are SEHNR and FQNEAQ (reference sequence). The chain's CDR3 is CASSGRDWTYEQYF. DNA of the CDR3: TGTGCCAGCAGCGGCCGGGACTGGACCTACGAGCAGTACTTC. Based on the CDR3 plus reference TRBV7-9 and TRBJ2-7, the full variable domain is DTGVSQNPRHKITKRGQNVTFRCDPISEHNRLYWYRQTLGQGPEFLTYFQNEAQLEKSRLLSDRFSAERPKGSFSTLEIQRTEQGDSAMYLCASSGRDWTYEQYFGPGTRLTVT.

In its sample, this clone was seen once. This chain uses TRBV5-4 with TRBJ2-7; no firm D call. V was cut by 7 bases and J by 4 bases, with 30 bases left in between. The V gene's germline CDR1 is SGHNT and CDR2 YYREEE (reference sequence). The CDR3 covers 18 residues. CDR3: CASRRRAPVNTPTYEQYF. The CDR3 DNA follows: TGTGCCAGCCGCAGACGGGCACCCGTTAATACCCCCACATACGAGCAGTACTTC.

CDR3 region: CASSPYHSGGKDEQYF. In DNA form, the CDR3 reads TGTGCCAGCAGTCCTTACCACTCCGGGGGTAAAGACGAGCAGTACTTC. The chain joins TRBV7-6 to TRBJ2-7; D perhaps matches TRBD2 (6 bases). Germline lookup yields CDR1 SGHVS and CDR2 FNYEAQ. This CDR3 is built from 16 residues. Trimming cost V 6 bases and J 5 bases, with 23 bases left between them.

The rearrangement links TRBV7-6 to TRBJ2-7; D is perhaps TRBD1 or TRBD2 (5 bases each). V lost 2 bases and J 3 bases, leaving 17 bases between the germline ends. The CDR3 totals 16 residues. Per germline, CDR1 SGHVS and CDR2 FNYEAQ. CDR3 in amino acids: CASSLPPTGTLYEQYF. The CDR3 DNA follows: TGTGCCAGCAGCTTACCGCCCACCGGGACCCTCTACGAGCAGTACTTC.

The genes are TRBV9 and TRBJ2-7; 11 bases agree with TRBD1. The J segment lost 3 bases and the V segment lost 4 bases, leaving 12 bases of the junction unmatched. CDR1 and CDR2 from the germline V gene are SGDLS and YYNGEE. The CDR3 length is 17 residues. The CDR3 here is CASSPTRTGTGGYEQYF. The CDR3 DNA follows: TGTGCCAGCAGCCCTACTCGAACCGGGACAGGGGGCTACGAGCAGTACTTC.

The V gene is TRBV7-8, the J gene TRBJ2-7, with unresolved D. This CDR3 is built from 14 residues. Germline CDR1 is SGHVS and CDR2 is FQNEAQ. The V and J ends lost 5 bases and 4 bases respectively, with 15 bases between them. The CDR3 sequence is CASSPQWQRYEQYF. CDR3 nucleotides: TGTGCCAGCAGCCCCCAGTGGCAGCGTTACGAGCAGTACTTC.

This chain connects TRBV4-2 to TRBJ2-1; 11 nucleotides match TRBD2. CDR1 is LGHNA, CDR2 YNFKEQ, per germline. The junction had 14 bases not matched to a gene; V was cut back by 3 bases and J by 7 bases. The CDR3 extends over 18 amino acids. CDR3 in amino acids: CASSQETVAGGPGNEQFF. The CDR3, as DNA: TGTGCCAGCAGCCAGGAGACAGTAGCGGGAGGGCCGGGGAATGAGCAGTTCTTC.

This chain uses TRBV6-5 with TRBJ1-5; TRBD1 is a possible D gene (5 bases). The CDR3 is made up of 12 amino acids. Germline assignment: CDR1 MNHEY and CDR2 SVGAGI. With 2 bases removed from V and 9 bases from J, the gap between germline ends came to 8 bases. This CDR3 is CASSYGGGPQHF. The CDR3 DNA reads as TGTGCCAGCAGTTACGGGGGAGGGCCCCAGCATTTT.

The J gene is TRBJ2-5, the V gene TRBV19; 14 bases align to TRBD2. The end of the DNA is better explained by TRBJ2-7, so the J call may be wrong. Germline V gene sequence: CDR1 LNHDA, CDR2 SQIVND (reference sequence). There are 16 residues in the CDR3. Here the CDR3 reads CASSISGTSGSYEQYF. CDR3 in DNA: TGTGCCAGTAGTATCTCCGGGACTAGCGGGAGCTACGAGCAGTACTTC.

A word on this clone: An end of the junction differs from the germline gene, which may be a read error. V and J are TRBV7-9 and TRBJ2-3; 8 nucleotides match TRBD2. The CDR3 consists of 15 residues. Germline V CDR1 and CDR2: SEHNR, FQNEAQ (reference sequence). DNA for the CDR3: TGCGCCAGCAGCCAATTACTAGCGGCCACAGATACGCAGTATTTT. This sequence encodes CASSQLLAATDTQYF.

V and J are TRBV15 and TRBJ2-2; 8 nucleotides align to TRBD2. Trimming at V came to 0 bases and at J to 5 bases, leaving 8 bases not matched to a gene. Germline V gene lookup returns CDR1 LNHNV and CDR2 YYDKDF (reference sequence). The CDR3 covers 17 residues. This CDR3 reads CATSRDKRELYTGELFF. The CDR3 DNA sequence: TGTGCCACCAGCAGAGATAAGCGGGAGCTCTATACCGGGGAGCTGTTTTTT. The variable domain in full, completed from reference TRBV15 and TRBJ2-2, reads DAMVIQNPRYQVTQFGKPVTLSCSQTLNHNVMYWYQQKSSQAPKLLFHYYDKDFNNEADTPDNFQSRRPNTSFCFLDIRSPGLGDTAMYLCATSRDKRELYTGELFFGEGSRLTVL.

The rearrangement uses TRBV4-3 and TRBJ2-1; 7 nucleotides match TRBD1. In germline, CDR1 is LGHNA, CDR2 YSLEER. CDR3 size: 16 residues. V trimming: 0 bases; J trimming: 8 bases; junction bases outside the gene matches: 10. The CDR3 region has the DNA TGCGCCAGCAGCCAAGATTTGTCGGGACAGTTCTATGAGCAGTTCTTC. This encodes CASSQDLSGQFYEQFF.

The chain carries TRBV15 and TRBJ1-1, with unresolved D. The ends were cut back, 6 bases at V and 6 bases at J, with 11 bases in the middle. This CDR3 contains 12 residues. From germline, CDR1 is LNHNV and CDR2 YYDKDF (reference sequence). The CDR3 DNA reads TGTGCCACCAGTTTCCCCGTTTCTGAAGCTTTCTTT. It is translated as CATSFPVSEAFF.

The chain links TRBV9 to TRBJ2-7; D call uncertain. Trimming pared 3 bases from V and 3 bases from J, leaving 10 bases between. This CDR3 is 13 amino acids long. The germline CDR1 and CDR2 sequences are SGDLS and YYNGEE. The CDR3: CASSAPPGYEQYF. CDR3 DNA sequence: TGTGCCAGCAGCGCTCCCCCCGGCTACGAGCAGTACTTC.

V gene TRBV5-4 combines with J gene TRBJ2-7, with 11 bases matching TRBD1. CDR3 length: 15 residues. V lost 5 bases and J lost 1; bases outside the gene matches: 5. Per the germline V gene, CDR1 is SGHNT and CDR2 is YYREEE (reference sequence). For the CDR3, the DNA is TGTGCCAGCAGGTTAGGGACAGGGGGATCCTACGAGCAGTACTTC. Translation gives CASRLGTGGSYEQYF. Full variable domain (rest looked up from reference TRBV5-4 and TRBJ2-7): ETGVTQSPTHLIKTRGQQVTLRCSSQSGHNTVSWYQQALGQGPQFIFQYYREEENGRGNFPPRFSGLQFPNYSSELNVNALELDDSALYLCASRLGTGGSYEQYFGPGTRLTVT.

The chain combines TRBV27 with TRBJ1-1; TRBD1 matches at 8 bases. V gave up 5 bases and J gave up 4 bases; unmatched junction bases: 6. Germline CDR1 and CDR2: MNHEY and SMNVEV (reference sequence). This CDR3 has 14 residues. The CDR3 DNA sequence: TGTGCCAGCAGTGAGCTCACAGGGGGCACTGAAGCTTTCTTT. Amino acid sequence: CASSELTGGTEAFF.

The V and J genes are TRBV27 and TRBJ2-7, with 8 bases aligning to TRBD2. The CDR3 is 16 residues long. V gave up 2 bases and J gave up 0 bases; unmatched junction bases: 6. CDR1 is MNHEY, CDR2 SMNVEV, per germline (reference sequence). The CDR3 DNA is TGTGCCAGCAGTTTAGGCACTAGCGGAAGCTCCTACGAGCAGTACTTC. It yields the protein CASSLGTSGSSYEQYF.

The DNA of the CDR3 is TGTGTCAGGAGAGACGGGACAGGGGGGAGGACAGATACGCAGTATTTT. Translating it yields CVRRDGTGGRTDTQYF. The chain uses TRBV7-5 and TRBJ2-3; no DNA check was done on the table's D call, TRBD1. TRBV7-5 corresponds to a pseudogene. The CDR3 is 16 residues long.

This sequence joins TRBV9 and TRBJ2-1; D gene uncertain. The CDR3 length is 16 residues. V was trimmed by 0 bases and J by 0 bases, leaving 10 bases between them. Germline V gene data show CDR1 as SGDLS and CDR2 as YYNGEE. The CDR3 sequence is CASSVEPSSSYNEQFF. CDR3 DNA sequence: TGTGCCAGCAGCGTAGAACCCTCGAGCTCCTACAATGAGCAGTTCTTC.